The 17 T cell receptor beta chains reported below all come from one sample, sequenced in a study of cytomegalovirus exposure and HLA in healthy donors. The PCR ran on 60 Vbeta and 13 Jbeta primers. The protocol was immunoSEQ multiplex PCR, while the TCRdb copy is restricted to in-frame clones and leaves out a portion. The table has 120,000 or so clones, approximately 76% seen once. Input material: PBMCs. These receptors all stem from a man aged 50-60 years in good health and CMV-seropositive.

This clone was observed a handful of times. CDR3: CASSLPGHEQYF. The DNA for the CDR3 is TGTGCCAGCAGTTTGCCAGGCCACGAGCAGTACTTC. The chain recombines TRBV28 with TRBJ2-7; D uncertain. V was clipped by 3 bases and J by 5 bases, with 8 bases between them. This CDR3 comprises 12 residues. CDR1 and CDR2 from the germline V gene are MDHEN and SYDVKM.

V and J are TRBV11-2 and TRBJ2-7; tentative D call: TRBD1 (6 bases). The V gene's germline CDR1 is SGHAT and CDR2 FQNNGV. This CDR3 has 17 residues. The V end was cut by 4 bases, the J end by 7 bases, with 26 bases between. The CDR3 is CASSSSQGRLLPREQYF. CDR3 in DNA: TGTGCCAGCAGCTCAAGCCAGGGGCGCCTATTACCACGGGAGCAGTACTTC.

The V and J genes are TRBV5-5 and TRBJ2-1, with TRBD1 identical over 11 bases. The junction had 5 bases not matched to a gene; V was cut back by 3 bases and J by 6 bases. The length of the CDR3 is 15 residues. CDR1 SGHKS and CDR2 YYEKEE come from the germline V gene (reference sequence). Written as DNA, the CDR3 is TGTGCCAGCAGCTACGGGACAGGGGGGAGCAATGAGCAGTTCTTC. Protein: CASSYGTGGSNEQFF.

V is TRBV5-6 and J is TRBJ2-3, with 8 bases fitting TRBD1. CDR3 length equals 13 residues. The germline CDR1 and CDR2 sequences are SGHDT and YYEEEE. J was trimmed by 5 bases and V by 4 bases; bases with no gene match: 3. CDR3 residues: CASSRDRQDTQYF. The DNA of the CDR3 is TGTGCCAGCAGCAGGGACAGGCAAGATACGCAGTATTTT.

The V call is TRBV9, the J call TRBJ1-2; TRBD1 matches at 8 bases. This CDR3 has 15 amino acids. After removal of 1 base from V and 4 bases from J, the junction contained 6 bases not matched to a gene. Germline CDR1 reads SGDLS; CDR2 reads YYNGEE. The DNA of the CDR3 is TGTGCCAGCAGCGTACGCGGACAGGGCACCTATGGCTACACCTTC. Its protein is CASSVRGQGTYGYTF.

The V gene is TRBV5-4, the J gene TRBJ1-1; D remains ambiguous. V was cut by 3 bases and J by 2 bases, with 14 bases left in between. CDR1 and CDR2 from the germline V gene are SGHNT and YYREEE (reference sequence). The CDR3 is 15 amino acids. The CDR3 here is CASSSRVGDNTEAFF. For the CDR3, the DNA is TGTGCCAGCAGCTCGCGGGTGGGTGATAACACTGAAGCTTTCTTT.

The chain couples TRBV4-3 to TRBJ2-3; 9 bases are shared with TRBD2. This CDR3 has 17 residues. Per germline, CDR1 LGHNA and CDR2 YSLEER. The ends lost 3 bases at V and 2 bases at J; junction bases unmatched: 9. The CDR3 protein is CASSHWGVAGDTDTQYF. In DNA form, the CDR3 reads TGCGCCAGCAGCCACTGGGGGGTAGCGGGGGACACAGATACGCAGTATTTT.

The V call is TRBV11-3, the J call TRBJ1-1, with D perhaps matching TRBD1 (6 bases). The CDR3 sequence is 13 residues long. From germline, CDR1 is SGHNT and CDR2 YENEEA. V lost 5 bases and J 9 bases, leaving 16 bases between the germline ends. As DNA, the CDR3 is TGTGCCAGCAGCCCAGGGGTCCAGTCCCAAGCTTTCTTT. It codes for CASSPGVQSQAFF. The variable domain in full, with the rest retrieved from reference TRBV11-3 and TRBJ1-1, is EAGVVQSPRYKIIEKKQPVAFWCNPISGHNTLYWYLQNLGQGPELLIRYENEEAVDDSQLPKDRFSAERLKGVDSTLKIQPAELGDSAVYLCASSPGVQSQAFFGQGTRLTVV.

This clone was seen a single time. The chain recombines TRBV27 with TRBJ1-1, with 8 bases fitting TRBD1. This CDR3 is built from 15 residues. Unmatched junction bases numbered 13, after V lost 6 bases and J lost 7 bases. CDR1 and CDR2 (germline): MNHEY, SMNVEV (reference sequence). The CDR3 DNA follows: TGTGCCAGCAGAGTGGATAACAGGGGGGGGGTTGAAGCTTTCTTT. Its translation is CASRVDNRGGVEAFF.

The rearrangement links TRBV11-2 to TRBJ1-5; 8 bases are a match to TRBD1. This CDR3 comprises 15 residues. Germline V CDR1 and CDR2: SGHAT, FQNNGV. The junction had 6 bases not matched to a gene; V was cut back by 3 bases and J by 5 bases. The CDR3 loop is CASSLTGAGDQPQHF. The CDR3 DNA follows: TGTGCCAGCAGCTTGACAGGGGCGGGGGATCAGCCCCAGCATTTT.

This clone has just one count. The chain links TRBV11-3 to TRBJ2-3; tentatively, D is TRBD2 (5 bases). This CDR3 contains 16 residues. Trimming took off 5 bases at V and 0 bases at J, with 15 bases between the two ends. Germline V gives CDR1 SGHNT, CDR2 YENEEA. In DNA, the CDR3 is TGTGCCAGCAGCCCTTCCGCGGGCCTTAGCACAGATACGCAGTATTTT. Translating gives CASSPSAGLSTDTQYF. Full variable domain (missing parts from reference TRBV11-3 and TRBJ2-3): EAGVVQSPRYKIIEKKQPVAFWCNPISGHNTLYWYLQNLGQGPELLIRYENEEAVDDSQLPKDRFSAERLKGVDSTLKIQPAELGDSAVYLCASSPSAGLSTDTQYFGPGTRLTVL.

V is TRBV28 and J is TRBJ2-3; D is perhaps TRBD2 (6 bases). Deletions cut 8 bases from V and 3 bases from J, with 15 bases between. Per germline, CDR1 MDHEN and CDR2 SYDVKM. CDR3 length equals 14 residues. CDR3 amino acids: CASLKRGRTDTQYF. The CDR3 coding sequence is TGTGCCAGCTTAAAGAGAGGGAGGACAGATACGCAGTATTTT. Combining the CDR3 with reference TRBV28 and TRBJ2-3 gives the whole variable domain DVKVTQSSRYLVKRTGEKVFLECVQDMDHENMFWYRQDPGLGLRLIYFSYDVKMKEKGDIPEGYSVSREKKERFSLILESASTNQTSMYLCASLKRGRTDTQYFGPGTRLTVL.

V usage is TRBV19 and J usage is TRBJ2-6; D call uncertain. The CDR3 extends over 14 amino acids. Per the germline V gene, CDR1 is LNHDA and CDR2 is SQIVND (reference sequence). V was pared by 10 bases and J by 2 bases, with 12 bases between. The CDR3 DNA sequence: TGTGCCACCACGATAACTACTGGGGCCAACGTCCTGACTTTC. As protein: CATTITTGANVLTF.

The chain is built from TRBV7-2 and TRBJ2-7, with a weak D call TRBD1 (5 bases). The germline gives CDR1 SGHTA, CDR2 FQGNSA. The CDR3 is 15 amino acids. Trimming took off 8 bases at V and 1 base at J, with 18 bases between the two ends. DNA of the CDR3: TGTGCCAGCCGCGATCGGGCAGGGTTATCCTACGAGCAGTACTTC. Translating gives CASRDRAGLSYEQYF.

The chain joins TRBV6-5 to TRBJ1-2; the D gene is possibly TRBD1 (6 bases). The CDR3 is 13 residues long. Germline V lookup: CDR1 MNHEY, CDR2 SVGAGI. Trimming removed 6 bases at V and 1 base at J, with 9 bases between. Here the CDR3 DNA reads TGTGCCAGCAGCGAACAGGGTAACTATGGCTACACCTTC. Encoded protein: CASSEQGNYGYTF.

The chain links TRBV19 to TRBJ2-7; TRBD2 is a possible D gene (7 bases). From germline, CDR1 is LNHDA and CDR2 SQIVND (reference sequence). The CDR3 extends over 13 amino acids. The germline V and J ends were trimmed by 8 bases and 3 bases, with 14 bases remaining between them. CDR3 loop: CASGGALGYEQYF. In DNA, the CDR3 is TGTGCCAGTGGGGGGGCTCTGGGCTACGAGCAGTACTTC.

The chain couples TRBV6-5 to TRBJ1-2; 7 nucleotides match TRBD1. This CDR3 has 13 amino acids. With 5 bases clipped from V and 8 bases from J, the junction kept 8 bases outside the gene matches. Per the germline V gene, CDR1 is MNHEY and CDR2 is SVGAGI. In nucleotides, the CDR3 is TGTGCCAGCAGTGAGACAGGGACGAGGGGCTACACCTTC. Residues: CASSETGTRGYTF.